This section outlines one T cell receptor (beta chain) sequence together with its context. This entry belongs to a study of shared clonotypes between healthy human individuals. In the naive CD8 group, cells lacked CD45RO and were positively selected for CCR7, so terminally differentiated effector memory CD45RA+ cells were left out. Assay: immunoSEQ multiplex PCR; the TCRdb copy retains only in-frame clones and omits some. Counted here are some 2.1 million clones, about 93% occurring once; the ten biggest clones make up less than 2%. The sequencing input was naive CD8+ T cells from PBMCs. The source of this sequence is a man between 18 and 29 years old in good health. Some clones in this sample may be carry-over from other donors' samples.

CDR3 in amino acids: CASSDASGRARSDTQYF. In DNA form, the CDR3 reads TGTGCCAGCAGTGACGCTAGCGGGAGGGCCCGATCAGATACGCAGTATTTT. The chain has TRBV2 and TRBJ2-3, with 12 bases lining up with TRBD2. The CDR3 is 17 residues long. Germline V gene lookup returns CDR1 SNHLY and CDR2 FYNNEI. V lost 3 bases to trimming and J lost 4 bases; unmatched junction nucleotides: 8.